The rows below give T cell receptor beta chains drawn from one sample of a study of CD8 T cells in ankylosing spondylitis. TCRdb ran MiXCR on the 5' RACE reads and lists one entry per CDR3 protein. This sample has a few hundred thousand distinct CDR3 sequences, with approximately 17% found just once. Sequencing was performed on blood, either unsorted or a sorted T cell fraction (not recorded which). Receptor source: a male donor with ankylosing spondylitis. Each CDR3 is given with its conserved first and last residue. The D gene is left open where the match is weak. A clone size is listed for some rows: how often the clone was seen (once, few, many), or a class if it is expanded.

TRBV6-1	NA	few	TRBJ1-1	CASSELAENTEAFF	TGTGCCAGCAGTGAACTGGCGGAGAACACTGAAGCTTTCTTT
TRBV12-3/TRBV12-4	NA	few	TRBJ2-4	CATTLGAKNIQYF	TGTGCCACCACGTTGGGAGCCAAAAACATTCAGTACTTC
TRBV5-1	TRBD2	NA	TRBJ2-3	CASSSGPLAGPDTQYF	TGCGCCAGCAGCTCCGGCCCCCTAGCGGGGCCAGATACGCAGTATTTT
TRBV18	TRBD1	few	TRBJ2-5	CASSPLDRVRGETQYF	TGTGCCAGCTCACCCCTCGACAGGGTGAGGGGAGAGACCCAGTACTTC
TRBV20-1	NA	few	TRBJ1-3	CSARDWAGEGNTIYF	TGCAGTGCTAGAGATTGGGCAGGTGAAGGAAACACCATATATTTT
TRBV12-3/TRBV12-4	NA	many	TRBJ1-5	CASSLFGGYSNQPQHF	TGTGCCAGCAGTTTGTTTGGGGGGTATAGCAATCAGCCCCAGCATTTT
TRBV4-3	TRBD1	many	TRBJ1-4	CASSQVDRGGEKLFF	TGCGCCAGCAGCCAAGTGGACAGGGGAGGTGAAAAACTGTTTTTT
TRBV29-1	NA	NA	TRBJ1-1	CSVEEVASAEAFF	TGCAGCGTTGAAGAAGTGGCGAGCGCTGAAGCTTTCTTT
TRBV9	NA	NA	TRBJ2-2	CASSVGHVGGGELFF	TGTGCCAGCAGCGTAGGCCACGTCGGCGGCGGGGAGCTGTTTTTT
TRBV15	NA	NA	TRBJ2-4	CATSRGERGMVAKNIQYF	TGTGCCACCAGCAGAGGGGAACGAGGGATGGTGGCCAAAAACATTCAGTACTTC
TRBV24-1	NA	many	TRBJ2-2	CATRRQMIESPTANTGELFF	TGTGCCACCAGAAGACAGATGATAGAGTCTCCAACCGCGAACACCGGGGAGCTGTTTTTT
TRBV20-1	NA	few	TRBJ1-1	CSARNKGGVNTEAFF	TGCAGTGCTAGAAATAAGGGGGGGGTGAACACTGAAGCTTTCTTT
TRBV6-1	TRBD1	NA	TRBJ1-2	CASRTQGEPSGYGYTF	TGTGCCAGCAGAACACAGGGGGAGCCCTCCGGCTATGGCTACACCTTC
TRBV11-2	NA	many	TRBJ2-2	CASSQISGQANTGELFF	TGTGCCAGCAGCCAAATCTCTGGACAAGCGAACACCGGGGAGCTGTTTTTT
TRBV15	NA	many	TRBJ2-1	CATSPGGLGDNEQFF	TGTGCCACCAGCCCTGGGGGCCTTGGAGACAATGAGCAGTTCTTC
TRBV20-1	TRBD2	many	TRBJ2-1	CSAGKRAGENEQFF	TGCAGTGCTGGAAAGAGAGCGGGAGAAAATGAGCAGTTCTTC
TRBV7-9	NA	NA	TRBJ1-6	CASSLIQDNSPLHF	TGTGCCAGCAGCTTAATCCAGGATAATTCACCCCTCCACTTT
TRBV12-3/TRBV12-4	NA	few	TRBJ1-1	CASSTGKNTEAFF	TGTGCCAGCAGTACCGGGAAGAACACTGAAGCTTTCTTT
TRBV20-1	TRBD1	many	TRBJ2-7	CSVSKRTGKTYEQYF	TGCAGTGTCTCAAAGCGGACAGGGAAAACCTACGAGCAGTACTTC
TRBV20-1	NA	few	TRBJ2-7	CSALREPYEQYF	TGCAGTGCTCTCAGGGAGCCCTACGAGCAGTACTTC
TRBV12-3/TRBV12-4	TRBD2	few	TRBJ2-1	CASSWTSGGAYNEQFF	TGTGCCAGCAGTTGGACTAGCGGGGGGGCCTACAATGAGCAGTTCTTC
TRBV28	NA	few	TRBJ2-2	CASSLSGSGLTGELFF	TGTGCCAGCAGTTTATCCGGGTCAGGGTTGACCGGGGAGCTGTTTTTT
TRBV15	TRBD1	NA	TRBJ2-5	CATSPRQGAGETQYF	TGTGCCACCAGCCCAAGACAGGGGGCGGGGGAGACCCAGTACTTC
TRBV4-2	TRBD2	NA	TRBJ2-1	CASSQEGSGTSDFYNEQFF	TGTGCCAGCAGCCAAGAAGGTTCCGGGACTAGCGACTTTTACAATGAGCAGTTCTTC
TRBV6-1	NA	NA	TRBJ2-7	CASSPLLVGYEQYF	TGTGCCAGCAGTCCCCTCCTTGTCGGGTACGAGCAGTACTTC
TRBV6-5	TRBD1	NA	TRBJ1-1	CASSSTRGRGAFF	TGTGCCAGCAGTTCCACCAGGGGGCGGGGAGCTTTCTTT
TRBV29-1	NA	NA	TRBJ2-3	CSATTRGHTDTQYF	TGCAGCGCTACGACCCGGGGCCACACAGATACGCAGTATTTT
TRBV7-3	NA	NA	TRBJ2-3	CASSLTAGSTDTQYF	TGTGCCAGCAGCTTAACGGCGGGGAGCACAGATACGCAGTATTTT
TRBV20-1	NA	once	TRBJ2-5	CSATRQEETQYF	TGCAGTGCTACGAGACAGGAAGAGACCCAGTACTTC
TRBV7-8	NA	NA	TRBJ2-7	CASSLVGGQRMSSYEQYF	TGTGCCAGCAGCTTAGTAGGAGGACAGAGGATGAGCTCCTACGAGCAGTACTTC
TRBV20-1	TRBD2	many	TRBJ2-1	CSAARTSGAVDQQFF	TGCAGTGCTGCGCGGACTAGCGGGGCGGTTGATCAGCAGTTCTTC
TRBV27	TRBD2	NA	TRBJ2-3	CASSSRLAGSTDTQYF	TGTGCCAGCAGTTCCCGACTAGCGGGGTCCACAGATACGCAGTATTTT
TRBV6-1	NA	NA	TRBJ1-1	CASSARGEATEAFF	TGTGCCAGCAGCGCCCGGGGGGAGGCCACTGAAGCTTTCTTT
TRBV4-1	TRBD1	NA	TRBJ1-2	CASSQEPGQGNYGYTF	TGCGCCAGCAGCCAAGAACCCGGACAGGGGAACTATGGCTACACCTTC
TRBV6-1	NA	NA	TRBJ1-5	CASSETLIQPQHF	TGTGCCAGCAGTGAAACCCTAATCCAGCCCCAGCATTTT
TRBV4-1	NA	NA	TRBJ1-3	CASSQESGRRNTIYF	TGCGCCAGCAGCCAAGAGAGCGGGAGGAGAAACACCATATATTTT
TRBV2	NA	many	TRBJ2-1	CASSWRGTSSYNEQFF	TGTGCCAGCAGTTGGCGGGGTACCAGCTCCTACAATGAGCAGTTCTTC
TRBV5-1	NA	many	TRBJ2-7	CASSLVRDGTYEQYF	TGCGCCAGCAGCTTGGTCCGGGACGGAACCTACGAGCAGTACTTC
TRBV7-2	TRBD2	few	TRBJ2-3	CASSLGRLALQYF	TGTGCCAGCAGCTTAGGACGACTAGCCCTGCAGTATTTT
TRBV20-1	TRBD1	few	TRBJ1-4	CSARAGTGNEKLFF	TGCAGTGCTAGAGCTGGGACAGGGAACGAAAAACTGTTTTTT
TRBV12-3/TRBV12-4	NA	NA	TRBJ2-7	CASRPTGYHEQYF	TGTGCCAGCAGGCCTACAGGGTACCACGAGCAGTACTTC
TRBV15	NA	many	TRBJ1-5	CATSRVRGASNQPQHF	TGTGCCACCAGCAGAGTCCGCGGGGCGAGCAATCAGCCCCAGCATTTT
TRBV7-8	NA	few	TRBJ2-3	CASSLGGLALPTDTQYF	TGTGCCAGCAGCTTAGGGGGGCTAGCCCTACCCACAGATACGCAGTATTTT
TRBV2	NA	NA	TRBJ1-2	CASSGGGYYGYTF	TGTGCCAGCAGTGGGGGGGGTTACTATGGCTACACCTTC
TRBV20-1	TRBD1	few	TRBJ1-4	CSAIQGAGEKLFF	TGCAGTGCTATTCAGGGGGCTGGGGAAAAACTGTTTTTT
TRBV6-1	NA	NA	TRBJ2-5	CASSRDQTRTRVVRTQYF	TGTGCCAGCAGTAGGGACCAGACAAGAACAAGAGTTGTGAGGACCCAGTACTTC
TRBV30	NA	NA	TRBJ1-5	CAWSAPLRGSSNQPQHF	TGTGCCTGGAGTGCCCCCCTGAGGGGCTCTAGCAATCAGCCCCAGCATTTT
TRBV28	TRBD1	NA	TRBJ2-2	CASSPVDRDPGELFF	TGTGCCAGCAGCCCCGTGGACAGGGACCCCGGGGAGCTGTTTTTT
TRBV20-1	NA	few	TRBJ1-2	CSVHTGNYGYTF	TGCAGTGTTCATACAGGGAACTATGGCTACACCTTC
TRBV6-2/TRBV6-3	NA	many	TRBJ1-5	CASSSTGTSRQPQHF	TGTGCCAGCAGTTCAACCGGGACAAGTCGCCAGCCCCAGCATTTT
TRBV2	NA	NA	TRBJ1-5	CASSGRISNQPQHF	TGTGCCAGCAGTGGACGGATTAGCAATCAGCCCCAGCATTTT
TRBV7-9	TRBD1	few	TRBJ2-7	CASSRTGGDPEEQYF	TGTGCCAGCAGTCGGACAGGGGGCGATCCTGAAGAGCAGTACTTC
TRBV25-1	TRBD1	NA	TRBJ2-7	CASSDGQGATYEQYF	TGTGCCAGCAGTGATGGACAGGGTGCAACCTACGAGCAGTACTTC